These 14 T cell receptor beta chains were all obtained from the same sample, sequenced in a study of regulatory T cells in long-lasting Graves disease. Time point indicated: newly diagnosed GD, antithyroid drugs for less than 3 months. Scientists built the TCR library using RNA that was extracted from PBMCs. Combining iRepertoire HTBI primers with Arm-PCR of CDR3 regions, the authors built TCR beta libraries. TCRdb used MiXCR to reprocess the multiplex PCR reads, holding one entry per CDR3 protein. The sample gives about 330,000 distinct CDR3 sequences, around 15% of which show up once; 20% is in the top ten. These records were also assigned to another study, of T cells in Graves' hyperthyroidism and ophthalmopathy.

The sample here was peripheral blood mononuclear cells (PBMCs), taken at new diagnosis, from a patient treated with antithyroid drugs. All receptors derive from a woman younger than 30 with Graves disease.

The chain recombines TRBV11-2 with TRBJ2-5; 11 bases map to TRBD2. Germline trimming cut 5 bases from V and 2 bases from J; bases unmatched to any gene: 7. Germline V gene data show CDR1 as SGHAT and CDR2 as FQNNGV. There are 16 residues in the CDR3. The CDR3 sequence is CASSQGLAEQQETQYF. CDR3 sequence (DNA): TGTGCCAGCAGCCAGGGACTAGCGGAACAACAAGAGACCCAGTACTTC.

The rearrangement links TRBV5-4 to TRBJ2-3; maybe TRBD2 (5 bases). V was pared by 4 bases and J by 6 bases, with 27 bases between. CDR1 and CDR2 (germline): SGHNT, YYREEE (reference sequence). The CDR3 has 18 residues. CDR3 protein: CASSGGRVEGLMADTQYF. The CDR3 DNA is TGTGCCAGCAGCGGTGGAAGGGTAGAGGGCCTGATGGCGGATACGCAGTATTTT. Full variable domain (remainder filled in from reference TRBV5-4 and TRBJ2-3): ETGVTQSPTHLIKTRGQQVTLRCSSQSGHNTVSWYQQALGQGPQFIFQYYREEENGRGNFPPRFSGLQFPNYSSELNVNALELDDSALYLCASSGGRVEGLMADTQYFGPGTRLTVL.

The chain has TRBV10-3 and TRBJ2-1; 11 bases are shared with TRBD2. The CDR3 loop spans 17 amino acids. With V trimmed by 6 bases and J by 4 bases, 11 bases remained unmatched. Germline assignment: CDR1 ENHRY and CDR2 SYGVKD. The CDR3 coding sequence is TGTGCCATCAGGAGGGGCACCGGGACTAGCGGTTACAATGAGCAGTTCTTC. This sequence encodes CAIRRGTGTSGYNEQFF.

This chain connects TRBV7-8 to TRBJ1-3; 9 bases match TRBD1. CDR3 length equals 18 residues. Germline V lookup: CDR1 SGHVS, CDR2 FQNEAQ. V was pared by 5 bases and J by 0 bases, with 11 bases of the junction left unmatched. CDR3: CASSLGQGFPSSGNTIYF. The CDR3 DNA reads TGTGCCAGCAGCCTAGGACAGGGGTTTCCGTCCTCTGGAAACACCATATATTTT.

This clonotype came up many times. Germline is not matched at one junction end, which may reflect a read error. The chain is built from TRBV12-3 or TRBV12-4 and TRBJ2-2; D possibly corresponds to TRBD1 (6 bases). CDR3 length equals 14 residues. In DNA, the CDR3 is TGTGCCAGCAGTAATCAGGGGAACGCCGGGGAGCTGTTTTTT. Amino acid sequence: CASSNQGNAGELFF.

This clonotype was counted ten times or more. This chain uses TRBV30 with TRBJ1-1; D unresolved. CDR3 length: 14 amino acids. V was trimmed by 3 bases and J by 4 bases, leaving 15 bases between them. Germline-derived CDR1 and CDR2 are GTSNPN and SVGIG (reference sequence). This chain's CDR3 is CAWRARGGGTEAFF. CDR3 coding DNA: TGTGCCTGGAGGGCCCGCGGTGGTGGCACTGAAGCTTTCTTT.

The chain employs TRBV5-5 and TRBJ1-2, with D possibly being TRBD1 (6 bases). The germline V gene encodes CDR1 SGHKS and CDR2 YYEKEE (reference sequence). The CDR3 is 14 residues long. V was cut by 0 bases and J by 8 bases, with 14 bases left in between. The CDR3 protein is CASSLAIGTRGYTF. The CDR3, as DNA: TGTGCCAGCAGCTTGGCCATAGGGACAAGGGGCTACACCTTC.

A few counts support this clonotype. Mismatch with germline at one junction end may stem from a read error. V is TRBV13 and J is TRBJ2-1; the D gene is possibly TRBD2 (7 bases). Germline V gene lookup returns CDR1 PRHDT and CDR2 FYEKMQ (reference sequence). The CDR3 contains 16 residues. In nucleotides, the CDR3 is TGTGCCAGCCGAGTGGGGGCCTGGGACTACTACAATGAGCAGTCCTTC. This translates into CASRVGAWDYYNEQSF.

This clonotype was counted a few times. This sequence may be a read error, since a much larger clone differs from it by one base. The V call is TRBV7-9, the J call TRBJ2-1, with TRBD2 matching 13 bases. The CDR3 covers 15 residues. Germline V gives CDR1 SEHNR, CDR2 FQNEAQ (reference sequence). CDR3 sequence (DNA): TGTGCCCGCAGCCAAGGGACTAGCGGGAATGATGAGCAGTTCTTC. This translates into CARSQGTSGNDEQFF.

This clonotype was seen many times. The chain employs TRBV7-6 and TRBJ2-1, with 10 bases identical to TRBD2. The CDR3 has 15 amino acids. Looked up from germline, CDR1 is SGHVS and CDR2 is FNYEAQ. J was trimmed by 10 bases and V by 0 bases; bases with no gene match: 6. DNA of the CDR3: TGTGCCAGCAGCTTAGCGAGCGGGAGGGCCGGCGAGCAGTTCTTC. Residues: CASSLASGRAGEQFF. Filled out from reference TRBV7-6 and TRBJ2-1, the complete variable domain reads GAGVSQSPRYKVTKRGQDVALRCDPISGHVSLYWYRQALGQGPEFLTYFNYEAQQDKSGLPNDRFSAERPEGSISTLTIQRTEQRDSAMYRCASSLASGRAGEQFFGPGTRLTVL.

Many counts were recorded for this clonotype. DNA for the CDR3: TGCAGTGCTAACGCCCTGGGACTAGCGGGAGGGCCGGAGACCCAGTACTTC. Its translation: CSANALGLAGGPETQYF. The chain couples TRBV20-1 to TRBJ2-5; TRBD2 aligns across 16 bases. The junction had 10 bases not matched to a gene; V was cut back by 4 bases and J by 5 bases. Germline V lookup: CDR1 DFQATT, CDR2 SNEGSKA (reference sequence). The CDR3 is 17 amino acids.

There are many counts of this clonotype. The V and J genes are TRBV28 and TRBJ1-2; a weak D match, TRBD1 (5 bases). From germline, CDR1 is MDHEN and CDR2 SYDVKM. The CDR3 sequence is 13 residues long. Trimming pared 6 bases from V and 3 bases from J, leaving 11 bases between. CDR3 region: CASSQQDHYGYTF. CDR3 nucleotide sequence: TGTGCCAGCAGCCAACAGGACCACTATGGCTACACCTTC.

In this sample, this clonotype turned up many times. The DNA of the CDR3 is TGTGCCAGCTCACCAGGGACAGGGGAAGGGAATGAGCAGTTCTTC. As protein: CASSPGTGEGNEQFF. The chain uses TRBV18 and TRBJ2-1; 10 positions match TRBD1. There are 15 residues in the CDR3. Germline-derived CDR1 and CDR2 are KGHSH and LQKENI. The junction had 5 bases not matched to a gene; V was cut back by 2 bases and J by 7 bases.

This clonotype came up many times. In nucleotides, the CDR3 is TGTGCCAGCAGTGCAGGGGTGGATGAAAAACTGTTTTTT. It codes for CASSAGVDEKLFF. The chain combines TRBV6-1 with TRBJ1-4; tentative D call: TRBD1 (6 bases). Germline loops: CDR1 MNHNS, CDR2 SASEGT. The CDR3 is made up of 13 amino acids. Deletions cut 4 bases from V and 6 bases from J, with 9 bases between.